This is a list of T cell receptor beta chains from one sample in a study of tumor-infiltrating lymphocytes in primary liver carcinoma. TCRdb reprocessed the multiplex PCR reads via MiXCR and lists one record per CDR3 protein. The profile shows almost 200,000 distinct CDR3 sequences, 65% of them singletons. Sequenced: peripheral blood. These receptors were taken from an older woman with primary liver carcinoma and hepatitis B virus infection. The CDR3 runs from the conserved cysteine through the conserved F or W. The order of the fields is clone size, CDR3 length, J gene, D gene, V gene, CDR3 DNA, CDR3 protein. A D gene is named only where the DNA matches it firmly. Where a row states a size, it is once, few, many or the class of an expanded clone; other rows omit it.

abundance: once
len: 14
j_gene: TRBJ2-7
d_gene: NA
v_gene: TRBV11-2
CDR3nt: TGTGCCAGCAGCTTAGGCGGGCAAGGATGCAAGCAGTACTTC
CDR3aa: CASSLGGQGCKQYF

abundance: NA
len: 13
j_gene: TRBJ1-3
d_gene: NA
v_gene: TRBV29-1
CDR3nt: TGCAGCGATGATGCCGGGGGTGGGAACACCATATATTTT
CDR3aa: CSDDAGGGNTIYF

abundance: NA
len: 23
j_gene: TRBJ2-3
d_gene: TRBD2
v_gene: TRBV5-6
CDR3nt: TGTGCCAGCAGCTTGTTGTTGCTCCCGTGGCTAGCGGGAGGGCCCGGGTACATGGATACGCAGTATTTT
CDR3aa: CASSLLLLPWLAGGPGYMDTQYF

abundance: NA
len: 16
j_gene: TRBJ2-3
d_gene: TRBD2
v_gene: TRBV6-6
CDR3nt: TGTGCCAGCAGTTCCAAGGGACTAGCGGGAGTGGGTGCGCAGTATTTT
CDR3aa: CASSSKGLAGVGAQYF

abundance: NA
len: 15
j_gene: TRBJ2-2
d_gene: NA
v_gene: TRBV5-1
CDR3nt: TGCGCCAGCAGCCAGTCGCGCGGTTTGACCGGGGAGCTGTTTTTT
CDR3aa: CASSQSRGLTGELFF

abundance: many
len: 15
j_gene: TRBJ2-7
d_gene: TRBD2
v_gene: TRBV11-2
CDR3nt: TGTGCCAGCAGCTTAGGCGGGAGCCCCTCCTACGAGCAGTACTTC
CDR3aa: CASSLGGSPSYEQYF

abundance: NA
len: 14
j_gene: TRBJ2-7
d_gene: NA
v_gene: TRBV11-2
CDR3nt: TGTGCCAGCAGCATAGTTCAGGGGGGCTACGATCAGTACTTC
CDR3aa: CASSIVQGGYDQYF

abundance: NA
len: 15
j_gene: TRBJ1-1
d_gene: NA
v_gene: TRBV7-3
CDR3nt: TGTGCCAGCAGCCTTACGGGGGGCGTGAACAGTGAAGCTTTCTTT
CDR3aa: CASSLTGGVNSEAFF

abundance: few
len: 13
j_gene: TRBJ2-2
d_gene: NA
v_gene: TRBV10-3
CDR3nt: TGTGCCATCAGTCCCGCGAACACCGGGGAGCTGTTTTTT
CDR3aa: CAISPANTGELFF

abundance: many
len: 17
j_gene: TRBJ2-1
d_gene: TRBD2
v_gene: TRBV4-2
CDR3nt: TGTGCCAGCAGCCAAGATCTTAGCGGGAGCTCCTACAATGAGCAGTTCTTC
CDR3aa: CASSQDLSGSSYNEQFF

abundance: NA
len: 19
j_gene: TRBJ2-3
d_gene: TRBD2
v_gene: TRBV11-2
CDR3nt: TGTGCCAGCAGCTTGGGGACTGGCGGGAGAGGCATGGGCACAGATACGCAGTATTTT
CDR3aa: CASSLGTGGRGMGTDTQYF

abundance: NA
len: 16
j_gene: TRBJ2-1
d_gene: TRBD2
v_gene: TRBV5-4
CDR3nt: TGTGCCAGCAGCTCCCGCGGGGGAAGCTCCTACAATGAGCAGTTCTTC
CDR3aa: CASSSRGGSSYNEQFF

abundance: NA
len: 15
j_gene: TRBJ1-1
d_gene: TRBD1
v_gene: TRBV6-5
CDR3nt: TGTGCCAGCAGCCCAAGGACAGGGGGCAAGGCTGAAGCTTTCTTT
CDR3aa: CASSPRTGGKAEAFF

abundance: many
len: 13
j_gene: TRBJ2-7
d_gene: NA
v_gene: TRBV6-5
CDR3nt: TGTGCCAGCAGTTACTCGATGGATTACGAGCAGTACTTC
CDR3aa: CASSYSMDYEQYF

abundance: once
len: 15
j_gene: TRBJ2-3
d_gene: TRBD2
v_gene: TRBV12-3/TRBV12-4
CDR3nt: TGTGCCAGCAGCCAGGTTAGCGGGAGTCGTCCTACACAGTATTTT
CDR3aa: CASSQVSGSRPTQYF

abundance: NA
len: 14
j_gene: TRBJ2-7
d_gene: NA
v_gene: TRBV6-5
CDR3nt: TGTGCCAGCAGTTACATCGGACCGGTCTACGAGCAGTACTTC
CDR3aa: CASSYIGPVYEQYF

abundance: NA
len: 12
j_gene: TRBJ1-1
d_gene: NA
v_gene: TRBV28
CDR3nt: TGTGCCTCTTCTCGGACCCAGCAGGGCGCTTTCTTT
CDR3aa: CASSRTQQGAFF

abundance: NA
len: 15
j_gene: TRBJ2-2
d_gene: NA
v_gene: TRBV12-3/TRBV12-4
CDR3nt: TGTGCCAGCAGAAAGCAGGGAAAGGACACCGGGGAGCTGTTTTTT
CDR3aa: CASRKQGKDTGELFF

abundance: NA
len: 14
j_gene: TRBJ1-6
d_gene: NA
v_gene: TRBV5-1
CDR3nt: TGCGCCAGCAGCTCCGGGAGTACTAATTCACCCCTCCACTTT
CDR3aa: CASSSGSTNSPLHF

abundance: NA
len: 14
j_gene: TRBJ2-5
d_gene: NA
v_gene: TRBV11-2
CDR3nt: TGTGCCAGCTGCTTAGTTGGTTTCCAAGAGACCCAGTGCTTC
CDR3aa: CASCLVGFQETQCF

abundance: many
len: 13
j_gene: TRBJ1-5
d_gene: NA
v_gene: TRBV28
CDR3nt: TGTGCCACCAGTCGGACGGTGAGGCAGCCCCAGCATTTT
CDR3aa: CATSRTVRQPQHF

abundance: NA
len: 13
j_gene: TRBJ2-1
d_gene: NA
v_gene: TRBV6-6
CDR3nt: TGTGCCAGCAGTTACTCAGTGGCCTCTGAGCAGTTCTTC
CDR3aa: CASSYSVASEQFF

abundance: NA
len: 14
j_gene: TRBJ1-2
d_gene: TRBD1
v_gene: TRBV28
CDR3nt: TGTACCAGCAGTCCGGGGACAGGGGGCTATGGCTACACCTTC
CDR3aa: CTSSPGTGGYGYTF

abundance: once
len: 15
j_gene: TRBJ2-7
d_gene: NA
v_gene: TRBV11-2
CDR3nt: TGTGCCACCAGCTTACGATGGACGGGGGAAAACGAGCAGTACTTC
CDR3aa: CATSLRWTGENEQYF

abundance: NA
len: 14
j_gene: TRBJ1-5
d_gene: TRBD1
v_gene: TRBV5-1
CDR3nt: TGCGCCAGCAGCTCGGGACAGCCGAATCAGCCCCAGCATTTT
CDR3aa: CASSSGQPNQPQHF

abundance: NA
len: 15
j_gene: TRBJ2-1
d_gene: TRBD2
v_gene: TRBV5-1
CDR3nt: TGCGCCAGCAGCTTGACCGCGCGGGAGTTAAATGAGCAGTTCTTC
CDR3aa: CASSLTARELNEQFF

abundance: once
len: 15
j_gene: TRBJ2-7
d_gene: TRBD2
v_gene: TRBV11-2
CDR3nt: TGTGCCAACAGCCCTTTAGCGGGGGCGCGGGGCGAGCAGTACTTC
CDR3aa: CANSPLAGARGEQYF

abundance: once
len: 14
j_gene: TRBJ2-1
d_gene: NA
v_gene: TRBV5-1
CDR3nt: TGCGCCAGCAGCGAAGGAAGCTCCTACAATGGGCAGTTCTTC
CDR3aa: CASSEGSSYNGQFF

abundance: NA
len: 17
j_gene: TRBJ2-6
d_gene: TRBD1
v_gene: TRBV11-1
CDR3nt: TGTGCCAGCAGCACCAGGACAGGGACTCCTGGGGCCAACGCCCTGACTTTC
CDR3aa: CASSTRTGTPGANALTF

abundance: NA
len: 17
j_gene: TRBJ2-5
d_gene: TRBD2
v_gene: TRBV11-1
CDR3nt: TGTGCCAGCAGCTTGGAAGGACTAGCGGGATTAGCAGAGACCCAGTACTTC
CDR3aa: CASSLEGLAGLAETQYF

abundance: NA
len: 14
j_gene: TRBJ2-2
d_gene: NA
v_gene: TRBV29-1
CDR3nt: TGCAGCGCCGCTCGGGGGGCCGGCCACGTGGAGCTGTCTTTT
CDR3aa: CSAARGAGHVELSF

abundance: few
len: 14
j_gene: TRBJ2-5
d_gene: NA
v_gene: TRBV5-4
CDR3nt: TGTGCCAGCAGCTTCCAGCTCACCCAAGAGACCCAGTACTTC
CDR3aa: CASSFQLTQETQYF

abundance: NA
len: 17
j_gene: TRBJ2-5
d_gene: NA
v_gene: TRBV6-2/TRBV6-3
CDR3nt: TGTGCCAGCAGTTACTCCCCAAGAAACGGGAGAAGTGAGACCCAATACTTT
CDR3aa: CASSYSPRNGRSETQYF

abundance: NA
len: 12
j_gene: TRBJ2-3
d_gene: NA
v_gene: TRBV11-3
CDR3nt: TGTGCAAGCAGGTTAGACACAGATTCGCAGTATTTT
CDR3aa: CASRLDTDSQYF

abundance: NA
len: 15
j_gene: TRBJ2-4
d_gene: NA
v_gene: TRBV11-2
CDR3nt: TGTGCCAGCAGCTTAGAAGAATTAGCTAAAAACATTCAGTACTTC
CDR3aa: CASSLEELAKNIQYF

abundance: NA
len: 16
j_gene: TRBJ2-7
d_gene: TRBD2
v_gene: TRBV11-2
CDR3nt: TGTGCCAACAGCCCCCCGGGGCTAGCGGGAGAAGGGGAGCAGAACTTC
CDR3aa: CANSPPGLAGEGEQNF

abundance: many
len: 16
j_gene: TRBJ2-6
d_gene: NA
v_gene: TRBV28
CDR3nt: TGTGCCAGCAGTTTCATCTCCACCTCTGGGGCCAACGTCCTGACTTTC
CDR3aa: CASSFISTSGANVLTF

abundance: NA
len: 18
j_gene: TRBJ2-3
d_gene: TRBD2
v_gene: TRBV28
CDR3nt: TGTACCAGCAGTCCCCGACCGGGGACTAGCGGTTACACAGATACGCAGTATTTT
CDR3aa: CTSSPRPGTSGYTDTQYF

abundance: NA
len: 15
j_gene: TRBJ2-7
d_gene: NA
v_gene: TRBV5-1
CDR3nt: TGCGCCAGCAGTACCAAACAGCCTGGCTCCTACGAGCAGTACTTC
CDR3aa: CASSTKQPGSYEQYF